This T cell receptor beta chain was found in a study of blood T cell repertoires in COVID-19. In the study overall: Sources were T cells, B-cell-depleted T cells, or PBMCs; the material itself was cDNA or gDNA.

Original methodology: Amplification of reference gene primers provided the estimated nucleated cell counts. The assay was immunoSEQ multiplex PCR, and TCRdb's table has in-frame clones only and misses some. The D gene and trimming were derived from the DNA, and the V and J assignments and clone size from that table. This table holds 100,000 or so clones, 80% found once. V was pared by 6 bases and J by 4 bases, with 10 bases between. The CDR3 runs to 14 residues. The germline V gene has CDR1 KGHSH and CDR2 LQKENI. The gene calls are TRBV18 and TRBJ2-6, with D tentatively TRBD2 (6 bases). The specimen was peripheral blood. This TCR derives from a woman in her sixties or seventies with acute or convalescent COVID-19. The CDR3 region has the DNA TGTGCCAGCTCCGCGGGATCGGGGGCCAACGTCCTGACTTTC. It translates to CASSAGSGANVLTF. The complete variable domain, with remaining parts taken from reference TRBV18 and TRBJ2-6, reads NAGVMQNPRHLVRRRGQEARLRCSPMKGHSHVYWYRQLPEEGLKFMVYLQKENIIDESGMPKERFSAEFPKEGPSILRIQQVVRGDSAAYFCASSAGSGANVLTFGAGSRLTVL.